The sequence of this T cell receptor beta chain was determined in a study of cytomegalovirus exposure and HLA in healthy donors. Looking at the study overall: The roughly 130 validation repertoires used the same platform as the 650 to 850 first-cohort repertoires (as reported by a later analysis).

The assay was immunoSEQ multiplex PCR, and TCRdb's table has in-frame clones only and misses some. Of under 250,000 clones listed, around nine tenths are singletons. This clone was observed once. The sequence was collected from a man between 18 and 29 years old in good health and CMV-seronegative. Sequencing was performed on PBMCs.

The CDR3 DNA sequence: TGTGCCAGCAGCCCCCTACTAGCGGCATACAATGAGCAGTTCTTC. It yields the protein CASSPLLAAYNEQFF. J is TRBJ2-1 and V is TRBV11-3; 8 positions match TRBD2. The junction had 7 bases not matched to a gene; V was cut back by 5 bases and J by 4 bases. Germline V CDR1 and CDR2: SGHNT, YENEEA. The CDR3 extends over 15 amino acids.